These 22 T cell receptor beta chains were all obtained from the same sample, sequenced in a study of blood T cell repertoires in COVID-19. Sequencing was performed with immunoSEQ multiplex PCR; in TCRdb, only in-frame clones are kept and a portion is missing. Here the sample spans about 140,000 clones, 65% to 80% being singletons. The sample consisted of peripheral blood. The receptor set was obtained from a man in his sixties with acute or convalescent COVID-19.

This chain links TRBV11-2 with TRBJ1-3; 7 bases map to TRBD1. The germline gives CDR1 SGHAT, CDR2 FQNNGV. The CDR3 consists of 14 residues. V dropped 1 base and J dropped 3; count of bases not matched to a gene: 0. The CDR3 protein is CASSLAGGGNTIYF. The CDR3 region has the DNA TGTGCCAGCAGCTTAGCAGGGGGTGGAAACACCATATATTTT.

V gene TRBV2 combines with J gene TRBJ1-2; D might be TRBD1 (6 bases). Trimming took 6 bases from V and 7 from J, leaving 15 bases between them. CDR3 length: 13 amino acids. Germline values: CDR1 SNHLY, CDR2 FYNNEI. CDR3 DNA: TGTGCCAGCAGATGGACAGTTGATGGTGGCTACACCTTC. This gives the protein CASRWTVDGGYTF.

This clone was observed a handful of times. The V gene is TRBV18, the J gene TRBJ1-1; a weak D match, TRBD1 (6 bases). This CDR3 region has 14 residues. CDR1 and CDR2 from the germline V gene are KGHSH and LQKENI. Trimming shortened V by 3 bases and J by 1 base, and 9 bases separated the two germline ends. The CDR3 DNA follows: TGTGCCAGCTCACCCCGGACAGCGAACACTGAAGCTTTCTTT. It yields the protein CASSPRTANTEAFF.

This chain links TRBV6-6 with TRBJ2-1; 10 bases align to TRBD2. Germline CDR1 is MNHNY and CDR2 is SVGAGI (reference sequence). Losses at the gene ends were 5 bases for V and 8 bases for J; bases not matched to a gene: 12. The CDR3 spans 16 residues. The DNA for the CDR3 is TGTGCCAGCAGTCGCTCAAGCGGGGGGGGTTGGGATGAGCAGTTCTTC. The encoded protein is CASSRSSGGGWDEQFF.

This clone has a handful of counts. The V call is TRBV7-9, the J call TRBJ1-5; the D gene is possibly TRBD1 (5 bases). Trimming removed 3 bases from V and 0 bases from J, with 15 bases in between. CDR3 size: 17 residues. Germline CDR1 is SEHNR and CDR2 is FQNEAQ (reference sequence). The CDR3 DNA sequence: TGTGCCAGCAGCTTCGGGGCGGGGGGGTATAGCAATCAGCCCCAGCATTTT. This encodes CASSFGAGGYSNQPQHF.

In this sample, this clone turned up once. V is TRBV10-3 and J is TRBJ1-5; the match to TRBD1 covers 9 bases. V lost 4 bases to trimming and J lost 5 bases; unmatched junction nucleotides: 6. The germline gives CDR1 ENHRY, CDR2 SYGVKD. This CDR3 contains 15 residues. CDR3 DNA sequence: TGTGCCATCAGTGGTAGGGACAGGGACTATCAGCCCCAGCATTTT. Protein: CAISGRDRDYQPQHF.

This CDR3 is CASRGGLRTEAFF. The CDR3 DNA reads TGTGCCAGCAGGGGGGGGTTGCGAACTGAAGCTTTCTTT. The chain combines TRBV12-3 or TRBV12-4 with TRBJ1-1, with a possible D match to TRBD1 (5 bases). The CDR3 consists of 13 residues. V lost 6 bases and J lost 5, with 13 bases in between.

The chain has TRBV19 and TRBJ2-5; D is perhaps TRBD2 (5 bases). The CDR3 sequence is 15 residues long. V was trimmed by 1 base and J by 2 bases, leaving 11 bases between them. CDR1 and CDR2 from the germline V gene are LNHDA and SQIVND (reference sequence). The CDR3 bases are TGTGCCAGTAGTATAGGGTCCGGGATTCAAGAGACCCAGTACTTC. It codes for CASSIGSGIQETQYF. Looking up the rest from reference TRBV19 and TRBJ2-5 gives the full variable domain: DGGITQSPKYLFRKEGQNVTLSCEQNLNHDAMYWYRQDPGQGLRLIYYSQIVNDFQKGDIAEGYSVSREKKESFPLTVTSAQKNPTAFYLCASSIGSGIQETQYFGPGTRLLVL.

The chain uses TRBV5-1 and TRBJ1-4, with 12 bases identical to TRBD1. This CDR3 is 15 amino acids long. Looked up from germline, CDR1 is SGHRS and CDR2 is YFSETQ. Germline trimming cut 4 bases from V and 7 bases from J; bases unmatched to any gene: 5. Written as DNA, the CDR3 is TGCGCCAGCAGCCAGGGACAGGGGGCAGGTGAAAAACTGTTTTTT. Its translation: CASSQGQGAGEKLFF.

This clone has a handful of counts. This rearrangement joins TRBV10-3 to TRBJ2-7; possible D gene TRBD2, 5 bases. Germline V lookup: CDR1 ENHRY, CDR2 SYGVKD. The CDR3 has 13 residues. Trimming took off 7 bases at V and 5 bases at J, with 15 bases between the two ends. The CDR3, as DNA: TGTGCCATCACCGAGGGTAGCAGCCACGAGCAGTACTTC. Translated: CAITEGSSHEQYF.

The chain links TRBV28 to TRBJ1-2, with D tentatively TRBD1 (5 bases). V shed 5 bases and J shed 5 bases, with 15 bases lying between them. Germline values: CDR1 MDHEN, CDR2 SYDVKM. The CDR3 covers 14 residues. CDR3 loop: CASSLPQGLYGYTF. In nucleotides, the CDR3 is TGTGCCAGCAGTCTCCCGCAGGGACTTTATGGCTACACCTTC.

This clone appeared a single time. The V call is TRBV25-1, the J call TRBJ1-2; 9 bases fit TRBD1. CDR3 length equals 14 residues. In germline, CDR1 is MGHDK, CDR2 SYGVNS. The junction had 6 bases not matched to a gene; V was cut back by 3 bases and J by 7 bases. CDR3 loop: CASSDEQGAGGYTF. The CDR3 bases are TGTGCCAGCAGTGACGAACAGGGGGCAGGTGGCTACACCTTC.

This clone was seen at least ten times. The chain is built from TRBV27 and TRBJ2-7; TRBD1 aligns across 8 bases. Trimming took 6 bases from V and 2 from J; bases not matched to a gene: 6. This CDR3 comprises 14 residues. CDR1 is MNHEY and CDR2 is SMNVEV in the germline V gene (reference sequence). CDR3 sequence: CASRLQGVTYEQYF. The CDR3 nucleotides are TGTGCCAGCAGATTACAGGGGGTAACCTACGAGCAGTACTTC.

The genes are TRBV5-1 and TRBJ2-7; 9 bases fit TRBD1. This CDR3 is 14 amino acids long. Germline V gene sequence: CDR1 SGHRS, CDR2 YFSETQ. V dropped 2 bases and J dropped 3; count of bases not matched to a gene: 3. CDR3 nucleotides: TGCGCCAGCAGCTTCGACAGGGGGAGCTACGAGCAGTACTTC. Its protein product is CASSFDRGSYEQYF.

The genes are TRBV3-1 (or the pseudogene TRBV3-2) and TRBJ1-1; D not certain. The CDR3 is made up of 13 amino acids. Germline values: CDR1 LGHDT, CDR2 YNNKEL (reference sequence). Trimming left V 2 bases short and J 4 bases short, with 8 bases between. CDR3 protein: CASSQRGATEAFF. As DNA, the CDR3 is TGTGCCAGCAGCCAACGGGGTGCCACTGAAGCTTTCTTT.

The CDR3, as DNA: TGTGCCTGGAGCGGTGATCCCGGGAGCTCGGGGACCCAGTACTTC. This gives the protein CAWSGDPGSSGTQYF. This chain uses TRBV30 with TRBJ2-5, with D possibly matching TRBD2 (6 bases). CDR3 size: 15 residues. V gave up 3 bases and J gave up 7 bases, with 21 bases separating them. Germline V gene data show CDR1 as GTSNPN and CDR2 as SVGIG (reference sequence).

This clone was observed a few times. The rearrangement joins TRBV14 to TRBJ2-3; 9 bases match TRBD1. This CDR3 contains 17 residues. Germline CDR1 is SGHDN and CDR2 is FVKESK. V lost 6 bases, J lost 2 bases, and 12 bases stayed unmatched. DNA for the CDR3: TGTGCCAGCAGATCAACCTTGGGACAGGGCTCCACAGATACGCAGTATTTT. It is translated as CASRSTLGQGSTDTQYF.

This chain uses TRBV7-9 with TRBJ2-7; D not resolved. Deletions cut 0 bases from V and 6 bases from J, with 6 bases between. In germline, CDR1 is SEHNR, CDR2 FQNEAQ (reference sequence). This CDR3 is built from 12 residues. The CDR3 region is CASSLAPGEQYF. The CDR3 DNA reads as TGTGCCAGCAGCTTAGCCCCCGGCGAGCAGTACTTC.

This clone was detected a few times. The chain is built from TRBV5-1 and TRBJ2-3; the match to TRBD2 covers 12 bases. This CDR3 spans 16 amino acids. CDR1 and CDR2 from the germline V gene are SGHRS and YFSETQ. V was clipped by 0 bases and J by 3 bases; unmatched bases: 2. The CDR3 DNA follows: TGCGCCAGCAGCTTGGGGACTAGCGGGAATACAGATACGCAGTATTTT. Protein sequence: CASSLGTSGNTDTQYF.

The rearrangement uses TRBV6-2 or TRBV6-3 and TRBJ2-7; no clear D gene. The CDR3 is 11 amino acids. Trimming left V 1 base short and J 10 bases short, with 8 bases between. Germline V CDR1 and CDR2: MNHEY, SVGEGT. CDR3 region: CASSYYRSQYF. For the CDR3, the DNA is TGTGCCAGCAGTTACTATCGTTCTCAGTACTTC.

This rearrangement joins TRBV6-5 to TRBJ2-2, with D maybe TRBD2 (6 bases). The CDR3 extends over 14 amino acids. Per the germline V gene, CDR1 is MNHEY and CDR2 is SVGAGI. V shed 7 bases and J shed 0 bases, with 9 bases lying between them. CDR3 DNA: TGTGCCAGCATTGGGGACTCGAACACCGGGGAGCTGTTTTTT. Translated, it gives CASIGDSNTGELFF.

The chain combines TRBV30 with TRBJ2-1; D gene uncertain. Looked up from germline, CDR1 is GTSNPN and CDR2 is SVGIG (reference sequence). The CDR3 sequence is 12 residues long. Trimming removed 2 bases from V and 9 bases from J, with 11 bases in between. DNA for the CDR3: TGTGCCTGGAGTCTCCAGACTCCTGAGCAGTTCTTC. This encodes CAWSLQTPEQFF.